A selection of T cell receptor beta chains follows, all from one sample in a study of CD8 T cells in ankylosing spondylitis. TCRdb re-called the 5' RACE reads through MiXCR, storing one row per CDR3 protein. The sample includes 130,000 to 150,000 distinct CDR3 sequences, roughly 8.3% of them seen just once. Sequencing input: synovial fluid, either unsorted or a sorted T cell fraction (not recorded which). The receptors stem from a male donor with ankylosing spondylitis. The CDR3 runs from the conserved cysteine through the conserved F or W. D genes are given only for firm matches. Size is omitted from some rows. Given values are once, few, many or a class for expanded clones.

V gene,clone size,J gene,D gene,CDR3 protein,CDR3 DNA
TRBV12-3/TRBV12-4,many,TRBJ2-3,NA,CASSLWGADTQYF,TGTGCCAGCAGTTTGTGGGGTGCAGATACGCAGTATTTT
TRBV28,NA,TRBJ2-1,NA,CASRPGGPKDEQFF,TGTGCCAGCAGACCAGGGGGGCCCAAAGATGAGCAGTTCTTC
TRBV18,NA,TRBJ2-2,NA,CASSPSEISTTGELFF,TGTGCCAGCTCACCAAGCGAGATATCCACCACCGGGGAGCTGTTTTTT
TRBV12-3/TRBV12-4,many,TRBJ2-1,TRBD2,CASSLRTSGRNEQFF,TGTGCCAGCAGTTTAAGGACTAGCGGGAGAAATGAGCAGTTCTTC
TRBV20-1,NA,TRBJ2-1,TRBD2,CSASGGAHYNEQFF,TGCAGTGCTAGCGGGGGGGCCCATTACAATGAGCAGTTCTTC
TRBV18,NA,TRBJ2-1,NA,CATSVEGRSEQFF,TGTGCCACCTCCGTGGAGGGGCGGAGTGAGCAGTTCTTC
TRBV20-1,many,TRBJ2-7,NA,CSARGQGGHYEQYF,TGCAGTGCTAGAGGTCAGGGTGGCCACTACGAGCAGTACTTC
TRBV18,many,TRBJ2-7,NA,CASSPSDYLYEQYF,TGTGCCAGCTCACCATCCGACTACCTATACGAGCAGTACTTC
TRBV20-1,few,TRBJ2-1,TRBD2,CSARDEGTSGPYNEQFF,TGCAGTGCTAGAGATGAAGGGACTAGCGGACCGTACAATGAGCAGTTCTTC
TRBV11-2,many,TRBJ2-5,NA,CASSPQQQWETQYF,TGTGCCAGCAGCCCACAACAGCAGTGGGAGACCCAGTACTTC
TRBV18,few,TRBJ1-2,NA,CASSPVQNYGYTF,TGTGCCAGCTCACCAGTACAGAACTATGGCTACACCTTC
TRBV6-2/TRBV6-3,few,TRBJ2-7,NA,CASSSQGTEQYF,TGTGCCAGCAGTTCCCAGGGTACAGAGCAGTACTTC
TRBV20-1,NA,TRBJ2-1,NA,CSARDRKGFNEQFF,TGCAGTGCTAGAGACAGAAAGGGATTCAATGAGCAGTTCTTC
TRBV6-5,many,TRBJ1-1,TRBD1,CASSSSWGGTANTEAFF,TGTGCCAGCAGTTCGAGTTGGGGCGGGACAGCGAACACTGAAGCTTTCTTT
TRBV27,few,TRBJ2-1,TRBD2,CASTQLAGGYNEQFF,TGTGCCAGCACCCAACTAGCGGGAGGGTACAATGAGCAGTTCTTC
TRBV6-2/TRBV6-3,NA,TRBJ1-1,TRBD1,CDSRDRGGNTEAFF,TGTGACAGCAGGGACAGGGGAGGGAACACTGAAGCTTTCTTT
TRBV10-3,few,TRBJ2-5,TRBD2,CAISESSSGGPQETQYF,TGTGCCATCAGTGAGTCGAGTAGCGGGGGACCCCAAGAGACCCAGTACTTC
TRBV6-1,many,TRBJ2-7,NA,CASRPTDTYEQYF,TGTGCCAGCAGGCCCACTGATACCTACGAGCAGTACTTC
TRBV6-2/TRBV6-3,NA,TRBJ2-6,TRBD1,CASRKTGSGAGANVLTF,TGTGCCAGCAGAAAGACAGGGTCCGGAGCTGGGGCCAACGTCCTGACTTTC
TRBV29-1,many,TRBJ2-1,NA,CSARDTSSYNEQFF,TGCAGCGCTAGGGACACTAGCTCCTACAATGAGCAGTTCTTC